What follows are 30 T cell receptor beta chains derived from one specimen sequenced in a study of CD8 T cells in Susac syndrome. Reverse transcription of about 0.5 to 1 ug RNA was carried out with random hexamers. One entry per CDR3 protein, called by TCRdb with MiXCR from the immunoSEQ multiplex PCR reads. The sample holds some 190,000 distinct CDR3 sequences, 90% to 95% seen once. The sequenced sample consisted of CD4+ T cells from PBMCs. Receptors originate from a human donor in good health.

The chain recombines TRBV7-2 with TRBJ2-1; 10 bases fit TRBD2. The ends lost 2 bases at V and 0 bases at J; junction bases unmatched: 1. This CDR3 has 16 residues. Germline V CDR1 and CDR2: SGHTA, FQGNSA. CDR3 coding DNA: TGTGCCAGCAGCTTACTAGCGGGAGTCTCCTACAATGAGCAGTTCTTC. Translation gives CASSLLAGVSYNEQFF.

This clonotype was seen once. The genes are TRBV14 and TRBJ1-6, with D perhaps TRBD1 (5 bases). The germline V gene encodes CDR1 SGHDN and CDR2 FVKESK. The germline V and J ends were trimmed by 6 bases and 6 bases, with 12 bases remaining between them. The CDR3 extends over 14 amino acids. CDR3 residues: CASRIQGTNSPLHF. The CDR3 DNA sequence: TGTGCCAGCAGAATCCAGGGCACTAATTCACCCCTCCACTTT.

V gene TRBV19 combines with J gene TRBJ1-1, with D possibly matching TRBD1 (6 bases). The length of the CDR3 is 13 residues. Between the trimmed V and J ends, which lost 5 bases and 1 base, there was a span of 8 bases. The V gene's germline CDR1 is LNHDA and CDR2 SQIVND (reference sequence). The CDR3 coding sequence is TGTGCCAGTAGTGTGGACAGGAACACTGAAGCTTTCTTT. This gives the protein CASSVDRNTEAFF.

Here the CDR3 reads CAWSPGQSVFQETQYF. CDR3 coding DNA: TGTGCCTGGAGTCCGGGACAGTCGGTTTTTCAAGAGACCCAGTACTTC. The genes are TRBV30 and TRBJ2-5; TRBD1 agrees at 7 bases. The CDR3 runs 16 residues. Germline V CDR1 and CDR2: GTSNPN, SVGIG (reference sequence). The V segment lost 2 bases and the J segment 2 bases; nucleotides outside the gene matches: 11.

V gene TRBV20-1 combines with J gene TRBJ1-1; D may be TRBD1 (6 bases). CDR3 length equals 14 residues. V gave up 5 bases and J gave up 5 bases, with 18 bases separating them. Germline V CDR1 and CDR2: DFQATT, SNEGSKA (reference sequence). CDR3 coding DNA: TGCAGTGCTGTTACCGGGCCCCAGGGGACTGAAGCTTTCTTT. Its translation: CSAVTGPQGTEAFF.

The J gene is TRBJ2-3, the V gene TRBV9; 14 bases are a match to TRBD2. The CDR3 covers 17 residues. Trimming at V came to 3 bases and at J to 0 bases, leaving 3 bases not matched to a gene. Germline V lookup: CDR1 SGDLS, CDR2 YYNGEE. The CDR3 DNA follows: TGTGCCAGCAGCGAGACTAGCGGGAGGGCTAGCACAGATACGCAGTATTTT. This sequence encodes CASSETSGRASTDTQYF.

The V gene is TRBV18, the J gene TRBJ2-5, with D possibly being TRBD1 (6 bases). The CDR3 consists of 14 residues. Germline lookup yields CDR1 KGHSH and CDR2 LQKENI. V lost 3 bases and J lost 2, with 10 bases in between. CDR3 in DNA: TGTGCCAGCTCACCGCGAGGACAGCAAGAGACCCAGTACTTC. Protein: CASSPRGQQETQYF.

The rearrangement links TRBV29-1 to TRBJ2-4; 7 bases align to TRBD2. Per germline, CDR1 SQVTM and CDR2 ANQGSEA. This CDR3 has 13 residues. Trimming at V came to 4 bases and at J to 7 bases, leaving 7 bases not matched to a gene. The CDR3 DNA reads TGCAGCGTTGGATGGGGGGGAAACAACATTCAGTACTTC. Translating gives CSVGWGGNNIQYF.

The rearrangement joins TRBV9 to TRBJ2-7, with TRBD2 identical over 14 bases. Germline lookup yields CDR1 SGDLS and CDR2 YYNGEE. The CDR3 runs to 20 residues. V dropped 4 bases and J dropped 4; count of bases not matched to a gene: 19. This CDR3 reads CASSPHPRTSGRPNPYEQYV. In nucleotides, the CDR3 is TGTGCCAGCAGCCCTCACCCACGGACTAGCGGGAGGCCCAACCCGTACGAGCAGTACGTC.

The chain joins TRBV7-9 to TRBJ1-1; 8 bases align to TRBD1. This CDR3 region has 15 residues. Per germline, CDR1 SEHNR and CDR2 FQNEAQ (reference sequence). The ends lost 5 bases at V and 0 bases at J; junction bases unmatched: 5. CDR3 amino acids: CASSRRGQVNTEAFF. CDR3 nucleotides: TGTGCCAGCAGCCGCAGGGGGCAGGTGAACACTGAAGCTTTCTTT.

The chain is built from TRBV7-8 and TRBJ2-5; possibly TRBD2 for D (5 bases). The CDR3 is 12 residues long. Trimming stripped 4 bases from V and 7 bases from J, with 10 bases between. Germline CDR1 is SGHVS and CDR2 is FQNEAQ. CDR3 bases: TGTGCCAGCAGCTCCCTCGAGGGGACCCAGTACTTC. Protein sequence: CASSSLEGTQYF.

V usage is TRBV20-1 and J usage is TRBJ2-2, with 8 positions matching TRBD1. CDR3 length: 13 amino acids. CDR1 is DFQATT and CDR2 is SNEGSKA in the germline V gene (reference sequence). The junction had 4 bases not matched to a gene; V was cut back by 4 bases and J by 6 bases. The CDR3, as DNA: TGCAGTGCTATAGAGACAGGGGCCGGGGAGCTGTTTTTT. The encoded protein is CSAIETGAGELFF.

The sample holds one count of this clonotype. The chain recombines TRBV30 with TRBJ1-2; D is uncertain. V shed 2 bases and J shed 13 bases, with 11 bases lying between them. The germline V gene encodes CDR1 GTSNPN and CDR2 SVGIG (reference sequence). The CDR3 contains 10 residues. CDR3: CAWSPPDLTF. For the CDR3, the DNA is TGTGCCTGGAGTCCCCCAGATCTCACCTTC.

The V gene is TRBV18, the J gene TRBJ2-7; D ambiguous. This CDR3 region has 13 residues. V gave up 5 bases and J gave up 7 bases, with 15 bases separating them. In germline, CDR1 is KGHSH, CDR2 LQKENI. In DNA, the CDR3 is TGTGCCAGCTCAGGTCTGGAAAACGGGGAGCAGTACGTC. This translates into CASSGLENGEQYV.

V is TRBV20-1 and J is TRBJ2-1, with 7 bases that match TRBD1. Germline V gene lookup returns CDR1 DFQATT and CDR2 SNEGSKA (reference sequence). V lost 3 bases and J lost 0; bases outside the gene matches: 5. The CDR3 is 15 amino acids. The chain's CDR3 is CSASNRGSSYNEQFF. The CDR3 DNA follows: TGCAGTGCTAGTAACAGGGGCAGCTCCTACAATGAGCAGTTCTTC.

The chain employs TRBV4-1 and TRBJ1-4; D is perhaps TRBD1 (5 bases). Germline V gives CDR1 MGHRA, CDR2 YSYEKL. The CDR3 totals 13 residues. The V end was cut by 2 bases, the J end by 8 bases, with 9 bases between. The CDR3, as DNA: TGCGCCAGCAGCCAACAGTACAGGGAAAAACTGTTTTTT. Translated: CASSQQYREKLFF.

The chain uses TRBV20-1 and TRBJ2-1; D not resolved. CDR3 length equals 11 residues. V lost 5 bases and J 7 bases, leaving 9 bases between the germline ends. The germline gives CDR1 DFQATT, CDR2 SNEGSKA (reference sequence). The CDR3 here is CSASHGNEQFF. The CDR3 DNA reads as TGCAGTGCTTCTCACGGGAATGAGCAGTTCTTC.

This chain uses TRBV5-4 with TRBJ2-1; 13 bases are a match to TRBD2. After removal of 3 bases from V and 7 bases from J, the junction contained 10 bases not matched to a gene. Germline V gene lookup returns CDR1 SGHNT and CDR2 YYREEE (reference sequence). The CDR3 has 17 amino acids. The CDR3 sequence is CASSSGLAGVPYNEQFF. The CDR3 DNA sequence: TGTGCCAGCAGCTCCGGACTAGCGGGAGTGCCGTATAATGAGCAGTTCTTC.

The chain couples TRBV29-1 to TRBJ1-3, with D possibly being TRBD1 (6 bases). V dropped 6 bases and J dropped 4 bases, with 13 bases sitting between them. Germline-derived CDR1 and CDR2 are SQVTM and ANQGSEA. The CDR3 loop spans 13 amino acids. The CDR3 spells CSVVVGGGNTIYF. The CDR3 DNA sequence: TGCAGCGTCGTCGTTGGGGGCGGAAACACCATATATTTT.

This chain uses TRBV29-1 with TRBJ1-2; D is possibly TRBD1 (6 bases). V lost 3 bases to trimming and J lost 0 bases, with 11 bases between them. This CDR3 region has 14 residues. CDR1 is SQVTM and CDR2 is ANQGSEA in the germline V gene. CDR3 region: CSVEGASPNYGYTF. The DNA for the CDR3 is TGCAGCGTTGAGGGGGCCAGCCCTAACTATGGCTACACCTTC.

The rearrangement links TRBV3-1 to TRBJ1-2, with a weak D call TRBD1 (6 bases). The CDR3 is 16 residues long. V was trimmed by 4 bases and J by 5 bases, leaving 20 bases between them. CDR1 LGHDT and CDR2 YNNKEL come from the germline V gene (reference sequence). CDR3 in DNA: TGTGCCAGCAGCCCGCATGGACAGCTCAAAATTTATGGCTACACCTTC. It specifies CASSPHGQLKIYGYTF.

The V call is TRBV6-4, the J call TRBJ2-3; 8 nucleotides match TRBD1. The germline V gene encodes CDR1 MRHNA and CDR2 SNTAGT. This CDR3 is built from 15 residues. V lost 4 bases to trimming and J lost 3 bases; unmatched junction nucleotides: 6. CDR3 in amino acids: CASSAGQAETDTQYF. The CDR3 DNA reads TGTGCCAGCAGTGCGGGACAGGCTGAAACAGATACGCAGTATTTT.

The chain uses TRBV30 and TRBJ1-1; perhaps TRBD1 as D (5 bases). Germline V gene lookup returns CDR1 GTSNPN and CDR2 SVGIG (reference sequence). The CDR3 is 16 residues long. Trimming removed 3 bases from V and 1 base from J, with 18 bases in between. CDR3: CAWSIKGSTWNTEAFF. The CDR3 bases are TGTGCCTGGAGCATCAAGGGGTCGACATGGAACACTGAAGCTTTCTTT.

The gene calls are TRBV28 and TRBJ2-3, with D maybe TRBD2 (6 bases). The CDR3 has 13 amino acids. The ends were cut back, 4 bases at V and 4 bases at J, with 9 bases in the middle. Germline V gene lookup returns CDR1 MDHEN and CDR2 SYDVKM. In DNA form, the CDR3 reads TGTGCCAGCAGTTGGGAGGCCCCAGATACGCAGTATTTT. Its translation is CASSWEAPDTQYF.

This clonotype turned up a few times. The V call is TRBV20-1, the J call TRBJ1-5; D possibly corresponds to TRBD1 (6 bases). This CDR3 comprises 13 residues. V lost 1 base to trimming and J lost 2 bases, with 6 bases between them. The V gene's germline CDR1 is DFQATT and CDR2 SNEGSKA (reference sequence). CDR3 in DNA: TGCAGTGCTAGAGGACAGGGCAATCAGCCCCAGCATTTT. Translated, it gives CSARGQGNQPQHF.

This chain uses TRBV20-1 with TRBJ1-5; maybe TRBD1 (6 bases). The ends were cut back, 0 bases at V and 13 bases at J, with 10 bases in the middle. The CDR3 is 11 amino acids. Germline V gives CDR1 DFQATT, CDR2 SNEGSKA (reference sequence). Here the CDR3 DNA reads TGCAGTGCTAGAGATCGGGGGGCACAGCATTTT. Protein product: CSARDRGAQHF.

This chain links TRBV12-3 or TRBV12-4 with TRBJ2-1; 8 positions agree with TRBD1. This CDR3 is built from 15 residues. V lost 6 bases to trimming and J lost 10 bases; unmatched junction nucleotides: 14. CDR3 loop: CASRTDREISGEQFF. The CDR3, as DNA: TGTGCCAGCAGAACGGACAGGGAGATTTCGGGCGAGCAGTTCTTC.

The chain employs TRBV10-3 and TRBJ2-2; D remains unclear. This CDR3 has 14 amino acids. V was pared by 3 bases and J by 5 bases, with 10 bases between. Germline CDR1 and CDR2: ENHRY and SYGVKD. The chain's CDR3 is CAISEGLGTGELFF. The CDR3 DNA reads TGTGCCATCAGTGAAGGATTGGGAACCGGGGAGCTGTTTTTT.

The V gene is TRBV29-1, the J gene TRBJ2-3; no clear D. The CDR3 contains 11 residues. Trimming removed 4 bases from V and 3 bases from J, with 5 bases in between. The germline CDR1 and CDR2 sequences are SQVTM and ANQGSEA. This chain's CDR3 is CSVVETDTQYF. The CDR3 bases are TGCAGCGTTGTGGAGACAGATACGCAGTATTTT.

The chain uses TRBV9 and TRBJ1-6, with 9 bases that match TRBD1. J gave up 8 bases and V 4 bases, and 4 bases lay outside the gene matches. The CDR3 has 14 amino acids. Germline values: CDR1 SGDLS, CDR2 YYNGEE. CDR3 region: CASSYTGGDSPLHF. For the CDR3, the DNA is TGTGCCAGCAGCTACACAGGGGGCGATTCACCCCTCCACTTT.